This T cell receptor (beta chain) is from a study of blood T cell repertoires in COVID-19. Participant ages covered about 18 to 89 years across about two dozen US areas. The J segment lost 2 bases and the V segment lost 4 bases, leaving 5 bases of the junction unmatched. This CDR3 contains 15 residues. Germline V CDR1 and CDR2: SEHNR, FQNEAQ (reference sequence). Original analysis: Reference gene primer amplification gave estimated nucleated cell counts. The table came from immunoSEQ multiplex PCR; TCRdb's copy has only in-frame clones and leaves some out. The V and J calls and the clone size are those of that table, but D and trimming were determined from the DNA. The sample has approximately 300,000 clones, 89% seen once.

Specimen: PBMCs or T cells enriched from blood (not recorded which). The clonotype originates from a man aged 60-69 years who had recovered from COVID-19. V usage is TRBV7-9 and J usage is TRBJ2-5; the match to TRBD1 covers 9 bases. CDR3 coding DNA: TGTGCCAGCAGCTGGCGGACAGGGGAGCAAGAGACCCAGTACTTC. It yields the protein CASSWRTGEQETQYF.